The 2 T cell receptor beta chains below all came from one sample that was sequenced in a study of post-analysis software for immune sequencing data. General study points: Among 4 or 5 TRBV segments more frequent in patients than controls were TRBV5-6, TRBV5-1 and TRBV20-1.

Unique molecular identifiers were present in the TCR beta cDNA libraries. TCRdb called the PCR reads again in MiXCR, with one record for every CDR3 protein. This sample has under 200,000 distinct CDR3 sequences, with around 30% found just once. These receptors have no identified antigens. The sequencing sample was made of blood. These receptors were obtained from a girl aged 2-17 years with multiple sclerosis.

The sample holds many counts of this clonotype. The chain links TRBV9 to TRBJ2-5; no firm D call. Germline-derived CDR1 and CDR2 are SGDLS and YYNGEE. This CDR3 spans 15 amino acids. V lost 0 bases and J 4 bases, leaving 13 bases between the germline ends. The CDR3 DNA reads as TGTGCCAGCAGCGTAGCTCCGGCAGCCGGAGAGACCCAGTACTTC. The encoded protein is CASSVAPAAGETQYF.

A few counts support this clonotype. The chain combines TRBV3-1 with TRBJ2-2; D may match TRBD1 or TRBD2 (5 bases each). Between the trimmed V and J ends, which lost 4 bases and 7 bases, there was a span of 19 bases. CDR1 and CDR2 from the germline V gene are LGHDT and YNNKEL (reference sequence). This CDR3 has 16 residues. CDR3 in amino acids: CASSRGRGPSSGELFF. In DNA, the CDR3 is TGTGCCAGCAGCCGGGGCCGTGGCCCTAGCAGCGGGGAGCTGTTTTTT. The whole variable domain, filled in from reference TRBV3-1 and TRBJ2-2, reads DTAVSQTPKYLVTQMGNDKSIKCEQNLGHDTMYWYKQDSKKFLKIMFSYNNKELIINETVPNRFSPKSPDKAHLNLHINSLELGDSAVYFCASSRGRGPSSGELFFGEGSRLTVL.